Below, 21 T cell receptor beta chains from the same sample are listed, as sequenced in a study of blood T cell repertoires in COVID-19 (TCRdb year 2020). Library generation was performed with the immunoSEQ multiplex PCR assay. In its TCRdb copy, this immuneACCESS table keeps in-frame sequences only and misses some clones. Where compared with another copy, unresolved V genes explain less than half of these, and the others have no known cause. The sample contains 300,000 to 450,000 clones, around nine tenths of them found a single time. Of the sample, around 3% falls within the top ten clones. Sequencing was carried out using peripheral blood. These receptors all stem from a human donor in a cohort sampled during active COVID-19.

This clone was seen only a few times. The J gene is TRBJ1-6, the V gene TRBV15; weak D call: TRBD1 (5 bases). Germline values: CDR1 LNHNV, CDR2 YYDKDF (reference sequence). V was clipped by 3 bases and J by 16 bases, with 28 bases between them. The CDR3 runs 17 residues. The CDR3 here is CATSSDTPRGRLNTLHF. The CDR3 DNA sequence: TGTGCCACCAGCAGTGATACCCCAAGGGGCCGTCTTAATACACTCCACTTT. Full variable domain (missing parts from reference TRBV15 and TRBJ1-6): DAMVIQNPRYQVTQFGKPVTLSCSQTLNHNVMYWYQQKSSQAPKLLFHYYDKDFNNEADTPDNFQSRRPNTSFCFLDIRSPGLGDTAMYLCATSSDTPRGRLNTLHFGNGTRLTVT.

This clone was counted between two and nine times. CDR3 nucleotide sequence: TGTGCCAGCAGCTCATCTGGGTCCGGAGGTTCACCCCTCCACTTT. Translation gives CASSSSGSGGSPLHF. The chain links TRBV3-1 (or the pseudogene TRBV3-2) to TRBJ1-6; D not resolved. The CDR3 spans 15 residues. Trimming took off 5 bases at V and 9 bases at J, with 17 bases between the two ends. Per germline, CDR1 LGHDT and CDR2 YNNKEL (reference sequence).

The gene calls are TRBV6-5 and TRBJ2-1; 8 bases are a match to TRBD1. The CDR3 consists of 10 residues. V shed 11 bases and J 9 bases; nucleotides not matched to a gene: 3. CDR1 MNHEY and CDR2 SVGAGI come from the germline V gene. The CDR3 spells CAHRGVEQFF. CDR3 bases: TGTGCCCACAGGGGGGTTGAGCAGTTCTTC.

The chain recombines TRBV19 with TRBJ1-5; TRBD1 might be the D (5 bases). There are 15 residues in the CDR3. The germline CDR1 and CDR2 sequences are LNHDA and SQIVND (reference sequence). Between the trimmed V and J ends, which lost 1 base and 4 bases, there was a span of 11 bases. CDR3 amino acids: CASSIGARGNQPQHF. The CDR3 DNA is TGTGCCAGTAGTATAGGGGCCCGGGGGAATCAGCCCCAGCATTTT.

V gene TRBV16 combines with J gene TRBJ1-2, with a weak D call TRBD1 (6 bases). The CDR3 has 15 amino acids. The V and J ends lost 7 bases and 8 bases respectively, with 23 bases between them. Germline V gives CDR1 KGHSY, CDR2 FQNENV. The CDR3 reads CASTTHPAGVGGYTF. CDR3 bases: TGTGCCAGCACCACCCACCCCGCAGGGGTGGGCGGCTACACCTTC.

V usage is TRBV28 and J usage is TRBJ1-5; no clear D. Germline V gene sequence: CDR1 MDHEN, CDR2 SYDVKM. The germline V and J ends were trimmed by 4 bases and 2 bases, with 12 bases remaining between them. This CDR3 has 15 residues. The CDR3 reads CASSSSGDGNQPQHF. The CDR3 DNA follows: TGTGCCAGCAGTTCCTCCGGGGATGGCAATCAGCCCCAGCATTTT. The full variable domain, with the rest looked up from reference TRBV28 and TRBJ1-5, is DVKVTQSSRYLVKRTGEKVFLECVQDMDHENMFWYRQDPGLGLRLIYFSYDVKMKEKGDIPEGYSVSREKKERFSLILESASTNQTSMYLCASSSSGDGNQPQHFGDGTRLSIL.

The rearrangement links TRBV6-1 to TRBJ1-2; 7 bases line up with TRBD1. Germline lookup yields CDR1 MNHNS and CDR2 SASEGT. Trimming took 1 base from V and 4 from J; bases not matched to a gene: 9. The CDR3 is 16 amino acids. CDR3 DNA sequence: TGTGCCAGCAGTGAAGGAGGACAGGCTGAGGCCTATGGCTACACCTTC. Amino acid sequence: CASSEGGQAEAYGYTF.

This rearrangement joins TRBV30 to TRBJ2-3; 14 bases line up with TRBD2. V shed 5 bases and J 3 bases; nucleotides not matched to a gene: 1. The CDR3 contains 14 residues. Per the germline V gene, CDR1 is GTSNPN and CDR2 is SVGIG (reference sequence). The CDR3 is CAWGLAGGTDTQYF. The CDR3 DNA is TGTGCCTGGGGACTAGCGGGGGGAACAGATACGCAGTATTTT.

This chain uses TRBV12-3 or TRBV12-4 with TRBJ2-1, with D uncertain. V was clipped by 7 bases and J by 3 bases, with 4 bases between them. The CDR3 is 11 amino acids. CDR3 region: CASNYYNEQFF. The DNA of the CDR3 is TGTGCCAGCAACTACTACAATGAGCAGTTCTTC.

The V and J genes are TRBV3-1 (or the pseudogene TRBV3-2) and TRBJ1-4; tentatively, D is TRBD1 (5 bases). This CDR3 spans 15 amino acids. The V gene lost 4 bases and the J gene lost 5 bases, with 14 bases spanning the gap. Per germline, CDR1 LGHDT and CDR2 YNNKEL (reference sequence). CDR3 protein: CASSRGRGKNEKLFF. The CDR3 DNA reads as TGTGCCAGCAGCCGAGGGAGGGGAAAAAATGAAAAACTGTTTTTT.

The V and J genes are TRBV7-9 and TRBJ2-1; 7 nucleotides align to TRBD1. The CDR3 has 12 residues. V was pared by 4 bases and J by 9 bases, with 3 bases of the junction left unmatched. The germline gives CDR1 SEHNR, CDR2 FQNEAQ (reference sequence). CDR3: CASSWTGSEQFF. The CDR3 DNA reads as TGTGCCAGCAGCTGGACAGGCAGTGAGCAGTTCTTC.

This rearrangement joins TRBV11-2 to TRBJ2-5; the match to TRBD2 covers 9 bases. The V gene end was trimmed by 5 bases and the J gene end by 5 bases; junction bases not matched to a gene: 12. The CDR3 is 16 residues long. Germline assignment: CDR1 SGHAT and CDR2 FQNNGV. CDR3 bases: TGTGCCAGCAGCCCCTACGGGGCTAGCGGGGTGGAGACCCAGTACTTC. This codes for CASSPYGASGVETQYF. Combining the CDR3 with reference TRBV11-2 and TRBJ2-5 gives the whole variable domain EAGVAQSPRYKIIEKRQSVAFWCNPISGHATLYWYQQILGQGPKLLIQFQNNGVVDDSQLPKDRFSAERLKGVDSTLKIQPAKLEDSAVYLCASSPYGASGVETQYFGPGTRLLVL.

V is TRBV5-1 and J is TRBJ1-2, with D possibly TRBD1 on 6 matching bases. CDR3 length: 13 amino acids. CDR1 is SGHRS and CDR2 is YFSETQ in the germline V gene. Between the trimmed V and J ends, which lost 2 bases and 8 bases, there was a span of 13 bases. The CDR3 coding sequence is TGCGCCAGCAGCTTAGGGGGGGCGGGAGGCTACACCTTC. Encoded protein: CASSLGGAGGYTF.

This chain joins TRBV29-1 and TRBJ1-6; the D gene is possibly TRBD1 (6 bases). The CDR3 is 14 amino acids. Trimming shortened V by 7 bases and J by 7 bases, and 17 bases separated the two germline ends. The germline V gene has CDR1 SQVTM and CDR2 ANQGSEA. The CDR3 region is CSARTGTQNSPLHF. DNA of the CDR3: TGCAGCGCCAGAACAGGGACCCAAAATTCACCCCTCCACTTT.

The V call is TRBV13, the J call TRBJ1-6; 7 positions match TRBD1. The CDR3 totals 15 residues. Germline loops: CDR1 PRHDT, CDR2 FYEKMQ (reference sequence). Unmatched junction bases numbered 8, after V lost 5 bases and J lost 7 bases. The CDR3 here is CASSLRQGRNSPLHF. The CDR3 region has the DNA TGTGCCAGCAGCCTCAGACAGGGAAGGAATTCACCCCTCCACTTT.

As DNA, the CDR3 is TGTGCCAGCAGCTACTCTTATGGGACTAGCGACACAGATACGCAGTATTTT. As protein: CASSYSYGTSDTDTQYF. The chain uses TRBV13 and TRBJ2-3; TRBD2 aligns across 10 bases. V trimming: 4 bases; J trimming: 2 bases; junction bases outside the gene matches: 9. The CDR3 runs 17 residues. CDR1 is PRHDT, CDR2 FYEKMQ, per germline (reference sequence).

This chain connects TRBV2 to TRBJ2-2, with D uncertain. The CDR3 has 12 amino acids. Trimming left V 7 bases short and J 6 bases short, with 9 bases between. The germline CDR1 and CDR2 sequences are SNHLY and FYNNEI. CDR3 nucleotides: TGTGCCAGCACGCGGAGAGCCGGGGAGCTGTTTTTT. It translates to CASTRRAGELFF.

The chain joins TRBV6-5 to TRBJ1-2, with 8 positions matching TRBD1. Germline V gene lookup returns CDR1 MNHEY and CDR2 SVGAGI. This CDR3 spans 13 amino acids. Germline trimming cut 6 bases from V and 8 bases from J; bases unmatched to any gene: 8. The CDR3 protein is CASSRTGFDGYTF. As DNA, the CDR3 is TGTGCCAGCAGCCGGACAGGGTTCGACGGCTACACCTTC.

The V and J genes are TRBV20-1 and TRBJ2-1, with no clear D. CDR1 is DFQATT, CDR2 SNEGSKA, per germline (reference sequence). The CDR3 sequence is 10 residues long. V dropped 7 bases and J dropped 7 bases, with 8 bases sitting between them. CDR3 sequence reads: CSVEMNEQFF. The DNA of the CDR3 is TGCAGTGTGGAGATGAATGAGCAGTTCTTC.

This chain connects TRBV4-1 to TRBJ2-5; weak D call: TRBD1 (6 bases). Trimming cost V 4 bases and J 4 bases, with 19 bases left between them. The germline gives CDR1 MGHRA, CDR2 YSYEKL. There are 16 residues in the CDR3. The CDR3 region has the DNA TGCGCCAGCAGCCGCCGGGACACAACCCAGGGAGAGACCCAGTACTTC. This translates into CASSRRDTTQGETQYF.

This clone was found a few times. The chain carries TRBV27 and TRBJ2-7, with TRBD2 as a possible D gene (5 bases). Trimming left V 3 bases short and J 1 base short, with 10 bases between. Looked up from germline, CDR1 is MNHEY and CDR2 is SMNVEV (reference sequence). CDR3 length: 14 residues. The DNA for the CDR3 is TGTGCCAGCAGTTTCCCTAGCCGATCCTACGAGCAGTACTTC. This encodes CASSFPSRSYEQYF.